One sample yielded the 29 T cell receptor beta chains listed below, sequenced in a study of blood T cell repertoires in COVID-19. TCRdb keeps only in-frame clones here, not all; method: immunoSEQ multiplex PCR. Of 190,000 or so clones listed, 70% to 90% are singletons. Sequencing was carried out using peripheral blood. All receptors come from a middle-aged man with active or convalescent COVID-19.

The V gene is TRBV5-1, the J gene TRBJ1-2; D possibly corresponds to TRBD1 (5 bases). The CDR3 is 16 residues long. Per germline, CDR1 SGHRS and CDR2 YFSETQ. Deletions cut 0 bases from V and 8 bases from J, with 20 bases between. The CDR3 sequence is CASSLVAGSPSGGYTF. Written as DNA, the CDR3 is TGCGCCAGCAGCTTGGTGGCAGGGTCCCCCAGTGGGGGCTACACCTTC.

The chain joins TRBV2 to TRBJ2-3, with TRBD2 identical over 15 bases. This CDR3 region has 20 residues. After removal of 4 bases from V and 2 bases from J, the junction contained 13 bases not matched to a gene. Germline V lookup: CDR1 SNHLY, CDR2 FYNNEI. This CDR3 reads CASSVSFGTSGGKDTDTQYF. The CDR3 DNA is TGTGCCAGCAGTGTTTCTTTCGGGACTAGCGGGGGGAAGGACACAGATACGCAGTATTTT.

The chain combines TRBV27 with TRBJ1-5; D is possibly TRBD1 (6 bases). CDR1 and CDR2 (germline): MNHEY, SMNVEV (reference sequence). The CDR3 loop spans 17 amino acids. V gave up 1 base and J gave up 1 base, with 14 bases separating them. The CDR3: CASSLYPPQGSNQPQHF. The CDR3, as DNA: TGTGCCAGCAGTTTATACCCCCCACAGGGCAGCAATCAGCCCCAGCATTTT.

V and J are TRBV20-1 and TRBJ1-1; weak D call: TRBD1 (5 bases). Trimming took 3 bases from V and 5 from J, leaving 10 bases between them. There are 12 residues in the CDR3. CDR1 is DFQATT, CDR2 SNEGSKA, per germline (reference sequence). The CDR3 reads CSASRTGTEAFF. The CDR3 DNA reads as TGCAGTGCTAGTCGCACAGGTACTGAAGCTTTCTTT.

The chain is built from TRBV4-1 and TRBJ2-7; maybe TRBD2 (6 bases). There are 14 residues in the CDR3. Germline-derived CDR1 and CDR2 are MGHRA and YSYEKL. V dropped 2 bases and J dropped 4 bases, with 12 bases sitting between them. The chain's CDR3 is CASSQLEGVYEQYF. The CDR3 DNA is TGCGCCAGCAGCCAATTGGAGGGAGTTTACGAGCAGTACTTC.

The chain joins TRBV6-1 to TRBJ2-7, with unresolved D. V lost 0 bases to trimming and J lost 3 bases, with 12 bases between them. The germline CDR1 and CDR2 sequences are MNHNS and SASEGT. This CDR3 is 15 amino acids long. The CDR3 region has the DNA TGTGCCAGCAGTGAAGCCCGCTGGGCCAACTACGAGCAGTACTTC. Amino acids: CASSEARWANYEQYF.

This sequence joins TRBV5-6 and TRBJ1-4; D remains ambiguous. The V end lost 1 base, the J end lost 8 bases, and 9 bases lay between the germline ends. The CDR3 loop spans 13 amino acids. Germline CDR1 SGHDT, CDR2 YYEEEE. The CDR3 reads CASSLPGEEKLFF. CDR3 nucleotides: TGTGCCAGCAGCTTGCCCGGGGAGGAAAAACTGTTTTTT.

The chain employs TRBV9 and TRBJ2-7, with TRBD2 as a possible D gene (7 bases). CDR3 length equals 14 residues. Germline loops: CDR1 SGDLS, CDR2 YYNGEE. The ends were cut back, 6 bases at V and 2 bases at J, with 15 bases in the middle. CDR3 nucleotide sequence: TGTGCCAGCAACCCGGGGGGCAGAGCCTACGAGCAGTACTTC. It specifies CASNPGGRAYEQYF.

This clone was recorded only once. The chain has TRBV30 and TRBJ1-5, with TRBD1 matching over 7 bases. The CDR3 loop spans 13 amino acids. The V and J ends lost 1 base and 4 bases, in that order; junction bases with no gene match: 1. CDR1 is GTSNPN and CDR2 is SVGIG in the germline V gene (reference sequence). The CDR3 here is CAWSETGNQPQHF. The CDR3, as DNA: TGTGCCTGGAGTGAGACAGGGAATCAGCCCCAGCATTTT.

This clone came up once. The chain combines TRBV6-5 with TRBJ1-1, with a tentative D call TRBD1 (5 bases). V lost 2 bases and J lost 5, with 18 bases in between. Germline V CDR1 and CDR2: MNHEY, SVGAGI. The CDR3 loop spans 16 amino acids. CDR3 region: CASSYPWGGVGTEAFF. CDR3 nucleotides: TGTGCCAGCAGTTACCCTTGGGGAGGGGTGGGGACTGAAGCTTTCTTT.

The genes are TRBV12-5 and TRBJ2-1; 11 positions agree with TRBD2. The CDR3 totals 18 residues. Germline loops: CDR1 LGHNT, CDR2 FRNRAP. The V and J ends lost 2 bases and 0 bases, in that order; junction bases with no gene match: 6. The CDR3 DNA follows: TGTGCTAGTGGTTTGCCAACTAGCGGGGGAAGCTCCTACAATGAGCAGTTCTTC. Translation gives CASGLPTSGGSSYNEQFF.

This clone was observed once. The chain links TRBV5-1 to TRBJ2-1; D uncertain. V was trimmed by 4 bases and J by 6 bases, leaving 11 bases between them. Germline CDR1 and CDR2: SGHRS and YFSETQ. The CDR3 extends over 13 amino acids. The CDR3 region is CASSDTISNEQFF. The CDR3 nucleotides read TGCGCCAGCAGCGACACCATCTCCAATGAGCAGTTCTTC. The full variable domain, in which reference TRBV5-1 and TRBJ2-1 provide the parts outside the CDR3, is KAGVTQTPRYLIKTRGQQVTLSCSPISGHRSVSWYQQTPGQGLQFLFEYFSETQRNKGNFPGRFSGRQFSNSRSEMNVSTLELGDSALYLCASSDTISNEQFFGPGTRLTVL.

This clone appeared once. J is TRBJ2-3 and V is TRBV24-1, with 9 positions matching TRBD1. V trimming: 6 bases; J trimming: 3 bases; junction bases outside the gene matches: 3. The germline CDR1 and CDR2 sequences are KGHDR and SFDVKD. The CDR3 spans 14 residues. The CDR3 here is CATSRGQGTDTQYF. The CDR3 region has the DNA TGTGCCACCAGTAGGGGACAGGGAACAGATACGCAGTATTTT.

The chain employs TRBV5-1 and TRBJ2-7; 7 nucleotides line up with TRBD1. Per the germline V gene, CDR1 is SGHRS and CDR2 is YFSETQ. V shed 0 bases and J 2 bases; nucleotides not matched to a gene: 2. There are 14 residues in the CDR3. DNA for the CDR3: TGCGCCAGCAGCTTGGTCGGGACAGCCTACGAGCAGTACTTC. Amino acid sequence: CASSLVGTAYEQYF.

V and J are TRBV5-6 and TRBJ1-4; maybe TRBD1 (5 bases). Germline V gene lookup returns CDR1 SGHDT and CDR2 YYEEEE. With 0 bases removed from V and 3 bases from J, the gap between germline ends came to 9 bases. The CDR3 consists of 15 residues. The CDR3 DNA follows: TGTGCCAGCAGCTTGGTCGGGGGGGCTAATGAAAAACTGTTTTTT. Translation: CASSLVGGANEKLFF. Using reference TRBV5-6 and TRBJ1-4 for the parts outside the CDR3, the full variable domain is DAGVTQSPTHLIKTRGQQVTLRCSPKSGHDTVSWYQQALGQGPQFIFQYYEEEERQRGNFPDRFSGHQFPNYSSELNVNALLLGDSALYLCASSLVGGANEKLFFGSGTQLSVL.

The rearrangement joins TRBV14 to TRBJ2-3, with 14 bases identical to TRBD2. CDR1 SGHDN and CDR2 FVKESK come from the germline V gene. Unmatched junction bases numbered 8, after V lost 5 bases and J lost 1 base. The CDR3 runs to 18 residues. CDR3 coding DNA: TGTGCCAGCAGCTCAAGGACTAGCGGGGGGCGACGCACAGATACGCAGTATTTT. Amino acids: CASSSRTSGGRRTDTQYF.

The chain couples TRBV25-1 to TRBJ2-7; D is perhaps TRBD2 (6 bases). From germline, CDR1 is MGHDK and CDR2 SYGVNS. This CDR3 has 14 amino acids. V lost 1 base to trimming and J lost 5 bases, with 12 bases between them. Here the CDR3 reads CASSESGGSDEQYF. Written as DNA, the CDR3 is TGTGCCAGCAGTGAATCCGGGGGTAGCGACGAGCAGTACTTC.

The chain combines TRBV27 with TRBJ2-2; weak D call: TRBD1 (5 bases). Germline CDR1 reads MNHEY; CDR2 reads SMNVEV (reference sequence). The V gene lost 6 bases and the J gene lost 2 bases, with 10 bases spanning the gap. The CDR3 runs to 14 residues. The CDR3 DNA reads TGTGCCAGCAGACTCCGGACAAACACCGGGGAGCTGTTTTTT. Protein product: CASRLRTNTGELFF.

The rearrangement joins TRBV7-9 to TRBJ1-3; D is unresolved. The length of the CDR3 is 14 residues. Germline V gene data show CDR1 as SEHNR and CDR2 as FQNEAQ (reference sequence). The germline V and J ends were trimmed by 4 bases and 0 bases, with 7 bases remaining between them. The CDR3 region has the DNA TGTGCCAGCAGCTACGCCGGCTCTGGAAACACCATATATTTT. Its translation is CASSYAGSGNTIYF.

The CDR3 coding sequence is TGTGCCAGCAGTTTTGGACTCTCTGGAAACACCATATATTTT. Amino acids: CASSFGLSGNTIYF. The chain joins TRBV28 to TRBJ1-3; D call uncertain. V was pared by 3 bases and J by 0 bases, with 6 bases between. Per germline, CDR1 MDHEN and CDR2 SYDVKM. This CDR3 region has 14 residues.

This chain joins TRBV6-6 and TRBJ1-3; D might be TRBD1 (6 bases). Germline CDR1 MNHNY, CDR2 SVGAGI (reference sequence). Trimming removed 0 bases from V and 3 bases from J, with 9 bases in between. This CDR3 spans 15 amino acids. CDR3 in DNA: TGTGCCAGCAGTTACTCAGGGGGGGTTGGAAACACCATATATTTT. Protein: CASSYSGGVGNTIYF.

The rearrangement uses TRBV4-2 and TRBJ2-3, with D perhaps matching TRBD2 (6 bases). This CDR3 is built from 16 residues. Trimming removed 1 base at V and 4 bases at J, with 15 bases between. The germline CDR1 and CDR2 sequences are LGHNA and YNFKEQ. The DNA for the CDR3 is TGTGCCAGCAGCCAAGGACTAGGAACCCCTTCAGATACGCAGTATTTT. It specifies CASSQGLGTPSDTQYF.

CDR3 nucleotides: TGTGCCAGCAGCCAATCGGTGGGGCGCCAGAGCTCTGGAAACACCATATATTTT. Translation gives CASSQSVGRQSSGNTIYF. The chain has TRBV16 and TRBJ1-3; D may be TRBD1 (5 bases). The CDR3 is 18 amino acids. CDR1 and CDR2 from the germline V gene are KGHSY and FQNENV. Trimming cost V 0 bases and J 0 bases, with 15 bases left between them.

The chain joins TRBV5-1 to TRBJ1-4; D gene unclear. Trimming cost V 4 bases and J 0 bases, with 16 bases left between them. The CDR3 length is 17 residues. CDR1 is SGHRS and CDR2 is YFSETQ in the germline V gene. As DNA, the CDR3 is TGCGCCAGCAGCCCTCGGAGTTCTGGTGCAACTAATGAAAAACTGTTTTTT. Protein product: CASSPRSSGATNEKLFF.

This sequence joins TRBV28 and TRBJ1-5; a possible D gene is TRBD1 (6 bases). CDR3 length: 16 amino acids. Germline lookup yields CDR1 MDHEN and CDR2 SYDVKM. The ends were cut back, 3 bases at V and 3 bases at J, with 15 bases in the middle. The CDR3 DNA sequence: TGTGCCAGCAGTTTTGTACCCGGACAGACCAATCAGCCCCAGCATTTT. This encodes CASSFVPGQTNQPQHF.

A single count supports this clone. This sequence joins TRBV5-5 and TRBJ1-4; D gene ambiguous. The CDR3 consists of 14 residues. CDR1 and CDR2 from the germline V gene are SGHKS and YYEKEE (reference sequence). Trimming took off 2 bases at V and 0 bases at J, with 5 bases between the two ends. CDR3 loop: CASSFSATNEKLFF. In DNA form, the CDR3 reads TGTGCCAGCAGCTTCAGTGCAACTAATGAAAAACTGTTTTTT.

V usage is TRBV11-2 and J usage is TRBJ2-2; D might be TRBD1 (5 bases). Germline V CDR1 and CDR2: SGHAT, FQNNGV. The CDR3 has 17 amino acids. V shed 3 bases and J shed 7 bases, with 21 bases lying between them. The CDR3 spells CASSLSSARAVGGELFF. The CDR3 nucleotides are TGTGCCAGCAGCTTGTCCTCGGCCAGGGCGGTAGGCGGGGAGCTGTTTTTT. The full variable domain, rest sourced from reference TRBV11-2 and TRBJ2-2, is EAGVAQSPRYKIIEKRQSVAFWCNPISGHATLYWYQQILGQGPKLLIQFQNNGVVDDSQLPKDRFSAERLKGVDSTLKIQPAKLEDSAVYLCASSLSSARAVGGELFFGEGSRLTVL.

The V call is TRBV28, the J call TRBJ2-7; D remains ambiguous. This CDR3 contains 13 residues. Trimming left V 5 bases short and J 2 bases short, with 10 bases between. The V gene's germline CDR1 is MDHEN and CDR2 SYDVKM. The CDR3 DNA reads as TGTGCCAGCAGTCCCACTCCACCCTACGAGCAGTACTTC. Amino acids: CASSPTPPYEQYF.

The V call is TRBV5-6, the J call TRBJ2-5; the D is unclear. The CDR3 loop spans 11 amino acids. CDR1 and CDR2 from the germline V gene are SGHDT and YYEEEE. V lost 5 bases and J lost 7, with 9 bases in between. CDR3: CASSNYGTQYF. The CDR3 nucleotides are TGTGCCAGCAGTAACTACGGGACCCAGTACTTC. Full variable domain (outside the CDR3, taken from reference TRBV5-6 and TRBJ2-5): DAGVTQSPTHLIKTRGQQVTLRCSPKSGHDTVSWYQQALGQGPQFIFQYYEEEERQRGNFPDRFSGHQFPNYSSELNVNALLLGDSALYLCASSNYGTQYFGPGTRLLVL.